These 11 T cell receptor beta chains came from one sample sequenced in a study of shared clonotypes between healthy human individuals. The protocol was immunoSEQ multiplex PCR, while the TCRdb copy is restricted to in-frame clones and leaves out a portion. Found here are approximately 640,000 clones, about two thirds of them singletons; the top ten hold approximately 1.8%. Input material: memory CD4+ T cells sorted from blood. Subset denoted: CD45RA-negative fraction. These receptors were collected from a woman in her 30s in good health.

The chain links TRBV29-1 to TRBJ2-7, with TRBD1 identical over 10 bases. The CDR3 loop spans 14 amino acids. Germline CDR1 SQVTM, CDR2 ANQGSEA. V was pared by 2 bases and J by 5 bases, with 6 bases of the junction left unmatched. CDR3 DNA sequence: TGCAGCGTTGAACCCGGGACAGGGGTCCACGAGCAGTACTTC. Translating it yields CSVEPGTGVHEQYF.

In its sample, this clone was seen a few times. CDR3 coding DNA: TGTGCCAGCTCACCTAGCGTGACATACGAGCAGTACTTC. Translating it yields CASSPSVTYEQYF. V is TRBV18 and J is TRBJ2-7, with TRBD2 as a possible D gene (5 bases). Trimming cost V 3 bases and J 4 bases, with 10 bases left between them. The germline gives CDR1 KGHSH, CDR2 LQKENI. The CDR3 runs 13 residues. Full variable domain (missing parts from reference TRBV18 and TRBJ2-7): NAGVMQNPRHLVRRRGQEARLRCSPMKGHSHVYWYRQLPEEGLKFMVYLQKENIIDESGMPKERFSAEFPKEGPSILRIQQVVRGDSAAYFCASSPSVTYEQYFGPGTRLTVT.

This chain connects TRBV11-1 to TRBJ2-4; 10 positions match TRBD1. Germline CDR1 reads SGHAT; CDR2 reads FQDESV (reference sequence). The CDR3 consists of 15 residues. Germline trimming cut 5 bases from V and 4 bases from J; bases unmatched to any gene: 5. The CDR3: CASSQVGQGKNIQYF. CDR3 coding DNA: TGTGCCAGCAGCCAAGTGGGACAGGGGAAAAACATTCAGTACTTC.

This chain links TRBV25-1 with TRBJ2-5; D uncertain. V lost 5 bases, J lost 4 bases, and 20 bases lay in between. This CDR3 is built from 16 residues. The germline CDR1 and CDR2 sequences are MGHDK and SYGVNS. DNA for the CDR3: TGTGCCAGCAGTCAAAAAACCCCCGGGTTCGGAGAGACCCAGTACTTC. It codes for CASSQKTPGFGETQYF.

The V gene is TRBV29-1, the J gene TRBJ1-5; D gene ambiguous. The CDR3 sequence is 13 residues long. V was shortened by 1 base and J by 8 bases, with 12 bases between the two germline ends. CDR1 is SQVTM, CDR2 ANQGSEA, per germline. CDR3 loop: CSVEVQVGEPQHF. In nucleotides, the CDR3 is TGCAGCGTTGAAGTCCAGGTAGGAGAGCCCCAGCATTTT.

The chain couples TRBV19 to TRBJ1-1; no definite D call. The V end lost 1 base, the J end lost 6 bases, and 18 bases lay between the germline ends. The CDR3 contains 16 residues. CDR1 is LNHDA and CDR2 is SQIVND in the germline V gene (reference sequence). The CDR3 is CASSIGIHPSEAEAFF. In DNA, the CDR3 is TGTGCCAGTAGTATAGGAATCCATCCATCCGAGGCTGAAGCTTTCTTT.

In DNA form, the CDR3 reads TGTGCCAGTAACCGGGACGTAACTAACTATGGCTACACCTTC. This gives the protein CASNRDVTNYGYTF. The chain joins TRBV19 to TRBJ1-2; D is perhaps TRBD1 (5 bases). The CDR3 extends over 14 amino acids. The germline V and J ends were trimmed by 7 bases and 0 bases, with 12 bases remaining between them. CDR1 and CDR2 from the germline V gene are LNHDA and SQIVND (reference sequence).

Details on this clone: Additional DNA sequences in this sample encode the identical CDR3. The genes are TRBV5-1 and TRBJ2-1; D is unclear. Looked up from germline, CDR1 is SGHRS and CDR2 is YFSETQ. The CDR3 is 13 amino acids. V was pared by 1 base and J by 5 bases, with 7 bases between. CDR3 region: CASSLMGNNEQFF. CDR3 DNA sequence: TGCGCCAGCAGCTTGATGGGGAACAATGAGCAGTTCTTC.

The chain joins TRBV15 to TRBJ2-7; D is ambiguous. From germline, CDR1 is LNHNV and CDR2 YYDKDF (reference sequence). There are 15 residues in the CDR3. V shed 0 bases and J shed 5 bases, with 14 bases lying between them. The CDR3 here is CATSRDPFGRDEQYF. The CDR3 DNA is TGTGCCACCAGCAGAGATCCTTTCGGCCGGGACGAGCAGTACTTC.

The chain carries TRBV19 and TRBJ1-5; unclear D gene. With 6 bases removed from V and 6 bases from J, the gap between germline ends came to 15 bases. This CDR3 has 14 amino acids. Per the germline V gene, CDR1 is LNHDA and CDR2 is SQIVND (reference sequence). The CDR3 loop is CASSYGLRGQPQHF. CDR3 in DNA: TGTGCCAGTAGCTACGGACTCCGCGGTCAGCCCCAGCATTTT.

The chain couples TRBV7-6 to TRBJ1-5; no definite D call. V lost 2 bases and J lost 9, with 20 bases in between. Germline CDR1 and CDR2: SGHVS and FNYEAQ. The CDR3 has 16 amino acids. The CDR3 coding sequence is TGTGCCAGCAGCTTAAACGACGCGGCAGGTCACGGGCCCCAGCATTTT. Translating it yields CASSLNDAAGHGPQHF.